The 17 T cell receptor beta chains listed next were all sequenced from one sample in a study of T cell responses to AZD1222 COVID-19 vaccine. The assay was immunoSEQ multiplex PCR, and TCRdb's table has in-frame clones only and misses some. The table records 110,000 or so clones, under 95% of them present only once. This material consisted of peripheral blood, taken on day 0 of AZD1222 vaccination. The receptors derive from an adult in good health.

The rearrangement joins TRBV5-4 to TRBJ2-1; maybe TRBD2 (6 bases). CDR1 SGHNT and CDR2 YYREEE come from the germline V gene (reference sequence). The CDR3 has 15 amino acids. V lost 0 bases to trimming and J lost 0 bases, with 7 bases between them. The CDR3 DNA is TGTGCCAGCAGCTTGGGGGGGGACTCCTACAATGAGCAGTTCTTC. It specifies CASSLGGDSYNEQFF.

The chain employs TRBV5-4 and TRBJ2-5, with 8 bases lining up with TRBD1. The CDR3 has 14 amino acids. In germline, CDR1 is SGHNT, CDR2 YYREEE (reference sequence). The V gene end was trimmed by 0 bases and the J gene end by 5 bases; junction bases not matched to a gene: 3. CDR3 sequence: CASSLEAGGETQYF. CDR3 in DNA: TGTGCCAGCAGCTTGGAGGCAGGGGGCGAGACCCAGTACTTC. The full variable domain, completed using reference TRBV5-4 and TRBJ2-5, is ETGVTQSPTHLIKTRGQQVTLRCSSQSGHNTVSWYQQALGQGPQFIFQYYREEENGRGNFPPRFSGLQFPNYSSELNVNALELDDSALYLCASSLEAGGETQYFGPGTRLLVL.

This rearrangement joins TRBV7-8 to TRBJ2-1; 8 bases map to TRBD1. Germline CDR1 reads SGHVS; CDR2 reads FQNEAQ. CDR3 size: 13 residues. The junction had 6 bases not matched to a gene; V was cut back by 4 bases and J by 10 bases. DNA of the CDR3: TGTGCCAGCAGCTCGATCACAGGGGGAGAGCAGTTCTTC. It codes for CASSSITGGEQFF.

This rearrangement joins TRBV3-1 (or the pseudogene TRBV3-2) to TRBJ1-2, with unresolved D. The CDR3 runs to 13 residues. Germline V lookup: CDR1 LGHDT, CDR2 YNNKEL (reference sequence). V shed 0 bases and J shed 4 bases, with 6 bases lying between them. CDR3 sequence reads: CASSQEASYGYTF. CDR3 coding DNA: TGTGCCAGCAGCCAAGAGGCAAGCTATGGCTACACCTTC.

The genes are TRBV19 and TRBJ1-2, with D uncertain. This CDR3 is 13 amino acids long. Germline V gene lookup returns CDR1 LNHDA and CDR2 SQIVND (reference sequence). The germline V and J ends were trimmed by 6 bases and 0 bases, with 8 bases remaining between them. The CDR3 sequence: CASRDQTNYGYTF. Written as DNA, the CDR3 is TGTGCCAGTAGGGACCAGACTAACTATGGCTACACCTTC.

This chain connects TRBV2 to TRBJ2-1; D remains ambiguous. Germline values: CDR1 SNHLY, CDR2 FYNNEI. CDR3 length equals 11 residues. Trimming left V 7 bases short and J 9 bases short, with 10 bases between. CDR3 residues: CASIDFSEQFF. The CDR3 bases are TGTGCCAGCATTGATTTTAGTGAGCAGTTCTTC.

The chain combines TRBV5-1 with TRBJ2-3; D is undetermined. The CDR3 contains 14 residues. Germline lookup yields CDR1 SGHRS and CDR2 YFSETQ. Trimming removed 1 base at V and 6 bases at J, with 12 bases between. The chain's CDR3 is CASSLYLEADTQYF. DNA of the CDR3: TGCGCCAGCAGCTTGTACCTCGAGGCCGATACGCAGTATTTT.

The chain uses TRBV29-1 and TRBJ2-7; D not resolved. The CDR3 sequence is 14 residues long. CDR1 SQVTM and CDR2 ANQGSEA come from the germline V gene. V was cut by 5 bases and J by 2 bases, with 16 bases left in between. CDR3 region: CSVQPDVGTYEQYF. The CDR3, as DNA: TGCAGCGTTCAACCCGATGTTGGAACCTACGAGCAGTACTTC.

The chain is built from TRBV21-1 and TRBJ1-1; the DNA was not used to check the table's D call, TRBD1. TRBV21-1 is labeled a pseudogene. This CDR3 contains 14 residues. In DNA form, the CDR3 reads TGTGCCAGCAGCAAAACAGCCTTGAACACTGAAGCTTTCTTT. This codes for CASSKTALNTEAFF.

The chain uses TRBV6-5 and TRBJ1-2, with a possible D match to TRBD1 (5 bases). The germline V and J ends were trimmed by 8 bases and 5 bases, with 18 bases remaining between them. CDR1 is MNHEY and CDR2 is SVGAGI in the germline V gene. The CDR3 consists of 14 residues. CDR3: CASGGVGDGYGYTF. The CDR3 region has the DNA TGTGCCAGCGGGGGAGTTGGGGATGGGTATGGCTACACCTTC.

The CDR3 reads CASSRLSSYNEQFF. The CDR3 coding sequence is TGTGCCAGCAGTCGGCTCAGCTCCTACAATGAGCAGTTCTTC. The chain has TRBV2 and TRBJ2-1, with D unresolved. Between the trimmed V and J ends, which lost 5 bases and 0 bases, there was a span of 8 bases. CDR3 length: 14 amino acids. The germline V gene has CDR1 SNHLY and CDR2 FYNNEI.

The gene calls are TRBV5-1 and TRBJ2-1; possibly TRBD1 for D (7 bases). The V end was cut by 10 bases, the J end by 3 bases, with 14 bases between. This CDR3 is built from 13 residues. The V gene's germline CDR1 is SGHRS and CDR2 YFSETQ. DNA of the CDR3: TGCGCCTCCCGGCGGGACAGCTACAATGAGCAGTTCTTC. It specifies CASRRDSYNEQFF. Drawing the rest from reference TRBV5-1 and TRBJ2-1, the complete variable domain is KAGVTQTPRYLIKTRGQQVTLSCSPISGHRSVSWYQQTPGQGLQFLFEYFSETQRNKGNFPGRFSGRQFSNSRSEMNVSTLELGDSALYLCASRRDSYNEQFFGPGTRLTVL.

The chain carries TRBV4-1 and TRBJ2-7, with TRBD2 as a possible D gene (5 bases). This CDR3 contains 14 residues. Trimming removed 0 bases at V and 5 bases at J, with 11 bases between. Germline-derived CDR1 and CDR2 are MGHRA and YSYEKL. The CDR3 protein is CASSQEYGIDEQYF. The CDR3 region has the DNA TGCGCCAGCAGCCAAGAGTACGGGATTGACGAGCAGTACTTC.

Details on this clone: Other DNA sequences from this sample encode an identical CDR3 as well. This rearrangement joins TRBV11-2 to TRBJ2-7; 11 nucleotides match TRBD1. The CDR3 extends over 14 amino acids. Unmatched junction bases numbered 1, after V lost 3 bases and J lost 3 bases. Germline loops: CDR1 SGHAT, CDR2 FQNNGV. CDR3 region: CASSLGQGGYEQYF. CDR3 DNA sequence: TGTGCCAGCAGCTTGGGACAGGGGGGCTACGAGCAGTACTTC. Together with reference TRBV11-2 and TRBJ2-7, the CDR3 gives the full variable domain: EAGVAQSPRYKIIEKRQSVAFWCNPISGHATLYWYQQILGQGPKLLIQFQNNGVVDDSQLPKDRFSAERLKGVDSTLKIQPAKLEDSAVYLCASSLGQGGYEQYFGPGTRLTVT.

Here the CDR3 reads CSVEFAPWQYNEQFF. The CDR3 DNA follows: TGCAGCGTCGAGTTTGCCCCATGGCAGTACAATGAGCAGTTCTTC. The gene calls are TRBV29-1 and TRBJ2-1; unclear D gene. The V end was cut by 6 bases, the J end by 4 bases, with 19 bases between. From germline, CDR1 is SQVTM and CDR2 ANQGSEA. The CDR3 loop spans 15 amino acids.

This chain links TRBV4-1 with TRBJ1-6, with unresolved D. The CDR3 has 17 amino acids. Per the germline V gene, CDR1 is MGHRA and CDR2 is YSYEKL. Trimming shortened V by 0 bases and J by 7 bases, and 16 bases separated the two germline ends. DNA of the CDR3: TGCGCCAGCAGCCAAGACACGCGCCGGACCGTGAATTCACCCCTCCACTTT. This translates into CASSQDTRRTVNSPLHF.

This chain joins TRBV9 and TRBJ2-2, with 10 bases fitting TRBD1. This CDR3 has 16 amino acids. CDR1 is SGDLS and CDR2 is YYNGEE in the germline V gene. Trimming took 3 bases from V and 3 from J; bases not matched to a gene: 5. For the CDR3, the DNA is TGTGCCAGCAGCGACCTGACAGGGGGCTACACCGGGGAGCTGTTTTTT. Translation gives CASSDLTGGYTGELFF.